Below are 6 T cell receptor beta chains sequenced from a single sample in a study of blood T cell repertoires in COVID-19. Libraries were prepared by immunoSEQ multiplex PCR; TCRdb keeps only in-frame clonotypes and omits some of them. The sample yields more than 95,000 clones, roughly nine tenths seen once. The source material was peripheral blood. The receptors here all came from a human donor in a cohort sampled during active COVID-19.

The rearrangement joins TRBV4-1 to TRBJ1-3; TRBD1 might be the D (5 bases). V was shortened by 1 base and J by 6 bases, with 13 bases between the two germline ends. There are 15 residues in the CDR3. Looked up from germline, CDR1 is MGHRA and CDR2 is YSYEKL. This CDR3 is CASSQADNPENTIYF. In DNA form, the CDR3 reads TGCGCCAGCAGCCAAGCGGACAATCCGGAAAACACCATATATTTT.

The chain links TRBV7-8 to TRBJ1-4; D not certain. CDR1 and CDR2 (germline): SGHVS, FQNEAQ. Deletions cut 3 bases from V and 8 bases from J, with 25 bases between. The CDR3 runs 18 residues. CDR3 DNA sequence: TGTGCCAGCAGCTTGGATTTGGCGGGATTAAGACCCGGGGAAAAACTGTTTTTT. Translation gives CASSLDLAGLRPGEKLFF. The whole variable domain, remainder taken from reference TRBV7-8 and TRBJ1-4, is GAGVSQSPRYKVAKRGQDVALRCDPISGHVSLFWYQQALGQGPEFLTYFQNEAQLDKSGLPSDRFFAERPEGSVSTLKIQRTQQEDSAVYLCASSLDLAGLRPGEKLFFGSGTQLSVL.

CDR3 loop: CASSLSDSAYEQYF. The CDR3 nucleotides read TGTGCCAGCAGCTTATCGGACAGCGCCTACGAGCAGTACTTC. The chain joins TRBV7-2 to TRBJ2-7; D possibly corresponds to TRBD1 (6 bases). Germline assignment: CDR1 SGHTA and CDR2 FQGNSA. The CDR3 contains 14 residues. Deletions cut 2 bases from V and 2 bases from J, with 10 bases between.

The rearrangement uses TRBV4-2 and TRBJ2-3, with 11 bases fitting TRBD2. The junction had 5 bases not matched to a gene; V was cut back by 0 bases and J by 0 bases. Germline CDR1 is LGHNA and CDR2 is YNFKEQ. CDR3 length equals 18 residues. CDR3 sequence reads: CASSQDSSGGWSTDTQYF. The CDR3 region has the DNA TGTGCCAGCAGCCAAGATTCTAGCGGGGGGTGGAGCACAGATACGCAGTATTTT.

The gene calls are TRBV24-1 and TRBJ2-1; 8 bases line up with TRBD1. Looked up from germline, CDR1 is KGHDR and CDR2 is SFDVKD. V trimming: 0 bases; J trimming: 4 bases; junction bases outside the gene matches: 13. CDR3 length: 19 residues. CDR3: CATSDLEYRGERYYNEQFF. The CDR3 bases are TGTGCCACCAGTGATTTGGAATACAGGGGGGAGCGCTATTACAATGAGCAGTTCTTC.

The CDR3 DNA is TGTGCCAGCTCACCCGCAGGGGGCTCTGGAAACACCATATATTTT. Residues: CASSPAGGSGNTIYF. The chain employs TRBV18 and TRBJ1-3; 7 nucleotides match TRBD1. Germline V gene data show CDR1 as KGHSH and CDR2 as LQKENI. The CDR3 is 15 amino acids. V lost 3 bases, J lost 0 bases, and 2 bases stayed unmatched.